This T cell receptor beta chain was identified in a study of blood T cell repertoires in COVID-19. Authors' processing steps: Estimation of nucleated cell counts was performed using reference gene primer amplification. Sequenced by immunoSEQ multiplex PCR; TCRdb stores in-frame clones only, minus some. That table is the source of V, J and clone size, and D and trimming were worked out from the DNA. The repertoire includes 60,000 to 70,000 clones, about 81% of them detected once, and around 14% sits in the top ten. This clone came up once. V shed 2 bases, J shed 10 bases, and the junction held 8 bases outside the gene matches. Germline-derived CDR1 and CDR2 are MNHNS and SASEGT. The CDR3 runs 14 residues.

Sequenced input: peripheral blood. The chain uses TRBV6-1 and TRBJ1-1, with 9 bases lining up with TRBD1. The sequence came from a man older than 75 with acute or convalescent COVID-19. CDR3 nucleotides: TGTGCCAGCAGTGAAAGGGGGGACAGGGTGGGAGCTTTCTTT. The encoded protein is CASSERGDRVGAFF.